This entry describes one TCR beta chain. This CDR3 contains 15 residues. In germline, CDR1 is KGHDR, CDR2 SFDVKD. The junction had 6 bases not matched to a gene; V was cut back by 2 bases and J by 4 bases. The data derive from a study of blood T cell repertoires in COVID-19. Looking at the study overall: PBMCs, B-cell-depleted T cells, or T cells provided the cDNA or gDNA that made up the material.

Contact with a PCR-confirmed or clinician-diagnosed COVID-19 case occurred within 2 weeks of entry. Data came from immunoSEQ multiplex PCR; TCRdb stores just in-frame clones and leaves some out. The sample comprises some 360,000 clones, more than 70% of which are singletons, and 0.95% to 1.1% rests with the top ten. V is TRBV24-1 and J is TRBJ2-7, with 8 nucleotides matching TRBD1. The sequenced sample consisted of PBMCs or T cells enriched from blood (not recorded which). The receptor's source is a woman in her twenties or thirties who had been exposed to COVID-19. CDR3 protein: CATSDSRTGFYEQYF. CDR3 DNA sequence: TGTGCCACCAGTGATTCAAGGACAGGGTTTTACGAGCAGTACTTC.